This passage covers 20 T cell receptor beta chains from one sample sequenced in a study of T cell repertoires in cytomegalovirus infection. No antigens are known for them. TCRdb called the reads again in MiXCR, with one record for every CDR3 protein. The sample has roughly 700,000 distinct CDR3 sequences, about 30% seen once. Here the sequenced sample was cultured PBMCs, taken from culture after CMV antigen stimulation. All receptors come from a human donor in good health (CMV status not recorded). Some clones in this sample may be carry-over from other donors' samples.

This clonotype was observed a few times. The chain couples TRBV11-2 to TRBJ2-1, with D maybe TRBD2 (5 bases). The V end was cut by 4 bases, the J end by 10 bases, with 14 bases between. In germline, CDR1 is SGHAT, CDR2 FQNNGV. CDR3 length: 13 residues. The CDR3 nucleotides are TGTGCCAGCAGCTCACTGGACTCTTCGGAGCAGTTCTTC. Translation gives CASSSLDSSEQFF.

The rearrangement joins TRBV7-9 to TRBJ1-1, with D unclear. The CDR3 extends over 13 amino acids. From germline, CDR1 is SEHNR and CDR2 FQNEAQ (reference sequence). The ends were cut back, 2 bases at V and 7 bases at J, with 11 bases in the middle. CDR3 sequence: CASSLNLDGEAFF. Here the CDR3 DNA reads TGTGCCAGCAGCTTAAATCTTGATGGTGAAGCTTTCTTT.

This clonotype was detected many times. The genes are TRBV7-2 and TRBJ2-5; the D is unclear. With 1 base removed from V and 7 bases from J, the gap between germline ends came to 13 bases. The CDR3 sequence is 14 residues long. Germline V gene lookup returns CDR1 SGHTA and CDR2 FQGNSA. The CDR3 DNA reads TGTGCCAGCAGCTTAGGATCCTCCCCAACGACCCAGTACTTC. As protein: CASSLGSSPTTQYF.

This clonotype was picked up a small number of times. The rearrangement links TRBV12-3 or TRBV12-4 to TRBJ2-1; TRBD2 is a possible D gene (5 bases). The CDR3 runs 12 residues. Trimming left V 10 bases short and J 4 bases short, with 11 bases between. CDR3 loop: CATSSTYNEQFF. CDR3 nucleotides: TGTGCCACCTCTAGCACGTACAATGAGCAGTTCTTC.

In DNA, the CDR3 is TGTGCCAGCAGCCAGGGCTACGGGAGGAGCACAGATACGCAGTATTTT. Translating it yields CASSQGYGRSTDTQYF. The chain carries TRBV7-2 and TRBJ2-3, with 7 bases aligning to TRBD2. The length of the CDR3 is 16 residues. CDR1 and CDR2 from the germline V gene are SGHTA and FQGNSA. J was trimmed by 0 bases and V by 5 bases; bases with no gene match: 8.

This clonotype was detected only a few times. The chain is built from TRBV4-1 and TRBJ2-1; D perhaps matches TRBD1 (5 bases). Germline loops: CDR1 MGHRA, CDR2 YSYEKL. V lost 7 bases, J lost 8 bases, and 15 bases lay in between. The CDR3 length is 13 residues. Here the CDR3 reads CASTPQGVDEQFF. The CDR3 DNA sequence: TGCGCCAGCACCCCCCAGGGTGTCGATGAGCAGTTCTTC.

The chain carries TRBV7-8 and TRBJ2-1; the D call may be TRBD1 or TRBD2 (5 bases each). The CDR3 has 15 amino acids. The V and J ends lost 3 bases and 1 base respectively, with 10 bases between them. Germline V gene data show CDR1 as SGHVS and CDR2 as FQNEAQ. The CDR3 here is CASSLTGRSYNEQFF. Here the CDR3 DNA reads TGTGCCAGCAGCTTGACGGGACGGTCCTACAATGAGCAGTTCTTC.

The chain joins TRBV10-3 to TRBJ1-3, with 9 bases that match TRBD1. Per germline, CDR1 ENHRY and CDR2 SYGVKD. The CDR3 is 15 residues long. V was clipped by 4 bases and J by 5 bases; unmatched bases: 6. CDR3 amino acids: CAISAPGQGRNTIYF. In DNA, the CDR3 is TGTGCCATCAGTGCCCCGGGACAGGGTAGAAACACCATATATTTT.

This clonotype was counted between two and nine times. V is TRBV5-4 and J is TRBJ1-2; D gene uncertain. Germline V gene data show CDR1 as SGHNT and CDR2 as YYREEE (reference sequence). Trimming shortened V by 9 bases and J by 8 bases, and 23 bases separated the two germline ends. This CDR3 has 14 amino acids. Written as DNA, the CDR3 is TGTGCCACCCTGAAAGGACCTGTTTCGGAAGGCTACACCTTC. As protein: CATLKGPVSEGYTF. Full variable domain (rest looked up from reference TRBV5-4 and TRBJ1-2): ETGVTQSPTHLIKTRGQQVTLRCSSQSGHNTVSWYQQALGQGPQFIFQYYREEENGRGNFPPRFSGLQFPNYSSELNVNALELDDSALYLCATLKGPVSEGYTFGSGTRLTVV.

The V call is TRBV28, the J call TRBJ2-1; 14 nucleotides align to TRBD2. Germline V gene sequence: CDR1 MDHEN, CDR2 SYDVKM. V shed 5 bases, J shed 8 bases, and the junction held 5 bases outside the gene matches. The CDR3 consists of 15 residues. CDR3: CASSQTSGGAYEQFF. In DNA, the CDR3 is TGTGCCAGCAGTCAGACTAGCGGGGGGGCCTATGAGCAGTTCTTC.

The V gene is TRBV7-8, the J gene TRBJ2-7, with D tentatively TRBD2 (5 bases). Germline lookup yields CDR1 SGHVS and CDR2 FQNEAQ. The CDR3 covers 12 residues. The V and J ends lost 6 bases and 12 bases respectively, with 18 bases between them. The CDR3 spells CASSSREGVPYF. The CDR3 DNA follows: TGTGCCAGCAGTTCCCGCGAGGGAGTGCCGTACTTC. Combining the CDR3 with reference TRBV7-8 and TRBJ2-7 gives the whole variable domain GAGVSQSPRYKVAKRGQDVALRCDPISGHVSLFWYQQALGQGPEFLTYFQNEAQLDKSGLPSDRFFAERPEGSVSTLKIQRTQQEDSAVYLCASSSREGVPYFGPGTRLTVT.

The chain couples TRBV20-1 to TRBJ1-4; TRBD1 is a possible D gene (5 bases). There are 15 residues in the CDR3. The germline V gene has CDR1 DFQATT and CDR2 SNEGSKA (reference sequence). Trimming stripped 1 base from V and 10 bases from J, with 19 bases between. The CDR3 sequence is CSARVFGDSLGKLFF. CDR3 sequence (DNA): TGCAGTGCTAGAGTATTCGGTGACAGCCTTGGAAAACTGTTTTTT.

The J gene is TRBJ2-7, the V gene TRBV6-2 or TRBV6-3, with D unclear. CDR1 is MNHEY, CDR2 SVGEGT, per germline. This CDR3 spans 12 amino acids. Trimming removed 7 bases from V and 3 bases from J, with 10 bases in between. This CDR3 reads CASNQPSYEQYF. CDR3 coding DNA: TGTGCCAGCAATCAACCTAGCTACGAGCAGTACTTC.

This sequence joins TRBV28 and TRBJ2-3, with D unclear. V lost 4 bases and J lost 4, with 12 bases in between. The V gene's germline CDR1 is MDHEN and CDR2 SYDVKM. This CDR3 contains 14 residues. CDR3 sequence reads: CASSSPSMPDTQYF. As DNA, the CDR3 is TGTGCCAGCAGTTCCCCAAGCATGCCAGATACGCAGTATTTT.

This clonotype was seen many times. CDR3 sequence: CASSSSGTEETQYF. The CDR3 DNA reads TGTGCCAGCAGCTCCTCCGGGACGGAAGAGACCCAGTACTTC. The rearrangement links TRBV7-8 to TRBJ2-5; D may match TRBD1 or TRBD2 (5 bases each). The CDR3 loop spans 14 amino acids. Trimming stripped 4 bases from V and 3 bases from J, with 12 bases between. Germline CDR1 SGHVS, CDR2 FQNEAQ. Filled out from reference TRBV7-8 and TRBJ2-5, the complete variable domain reads GAGVSQSPRYKVAKRGQDVALRCDPISGHVSLFWYQQALGQGPEFLTYFQNEAQLDKSGLPSDRFFAERPEGSVSTLKIQRTQQEDSAVYLCASSSSGTEETQYFGPGTRLLVL.

The chain employs TRBV29-1 and TRBJ2-3; no clear D gene. The V and J ends lost 4 bases and 5 bases respectively, with 13 bases between them. Germline CDR1 SQVTM, CDR2 ANQGSEA. The CDR3 is made up of 13 amino acids. CDR3 bases: TGCAGCGTTGTAGTGGACGGCGGAGATACGCAGTATTTT. It codes for CSVVVDGGDTQYF.

This clonotype was counted a few times. The chain combines TRBV10-1 with TRBJ2-3; 12 nucleotides match TRBD2. Losses at the gene ends were 10 bases for V and 6 bases for J; bases not matched to a gene: 8. Per germline, CDR1 WNHNN and CDR2 SYGVQD (reference sequence). The CDR3 extends over 14 amino acids. This chain's CDR3 is CATSSGRVRDTQYF. In DNA form, the CDR3 reads TGCGCCACTTCTAGCGGGAGGGTACGGGATACGCAGTATTTT.

The rearrangement links TRBV20-1 to TRBJ1-1, with TRBD1 identical over 7 bases. The CDR3 consists of 13 residues. Trimming removed 2 bases from V and 4 bases from J; junction bases left unmatched: 4. Per germline, CDR1 DFQATT and CDR2 SNEGSKA (reference sequence). CDR3 in DNA: TGCAGTGCTAGAACTCAGGGGGGCACTGAAGCTTTCTTT. It encodes CSARTQGGTEAFF.

The rearrangement joins TRBV12-3 or TRBV12-4 to TRBJ2-1; D unclear. This CDR3 comprises 12 residues. V lost 3 bases and J 9 bases, leaving 9 bases between the germline ends. The CDR3 DNA is TGTGCCAGCAGTTTGGGGTACGTTGAGCAGTTCTTC. The encoded protein is CASSLGYVEQFF.

In this sample, this clonotype turned up a few times. J is TRBJ2-5 and V is TRBV4-1, with 8 nucleotides matching TRBD1. The CDR3 sequence is 15 residues long. The junction had 8 bases not matched to a gene; V was cut back by 5 bases and J by 3 bases. Looked up from germline, CDR1 is MGHRA and CDR2 is YSYEKL. For the CDR3, the DNA is TGCGCCAGCAGCATATTTGGGGGACAGGAAGAGACCCAGTACTTC. Its protein is CASSIFGGQEETQYF.